This T cell receptor (beta chain) was sequenced in a study of human T cells and chemical hapten exposure. It was the library that attached unique molecular identifiers to individual cDNA molecules. TCRdb reanalysed the RACE reads using MiXCR and keeps one entry per CDR3 protein. The table includes about 59,000 distinct CDR3 sequences, about 11% detected once. This clonotype was recorded many times. Time point of the sample: pre-sensitization, week 0. Treatment in this sample: therapeutic diphenylcyclopropenone sensitization with weekly scalp DPC. The CDR3 length is 13 residues. Trimming took 1 base from V and 7 from J; bases not matched to a gene: 3. The germline V gene encodes CDR1 SQVTM and CDR2 ANQGSEA.

The chain recombines TRBV29-1 with TRBJ2-5, with 10 bases that match TRBD1. The source material was whole blood, sampled in connection with sensitization to the hapten diphenylcyclopropenone (DPC). The receptor was derived from a middle-aged woman with alopecia areata. Some clones in this sample may be carry-over from other donors' samples. CDR3 nucleotide sequence: TGCAGCGTTGAAGCGGACAGGGGGGGGACCCAGTACTTC. It is translated as CSVEADRGGTQYF. The complete variable domain, with remaining parts taken from reference TRBV29-1 and TRBJ2-5, reads SAVISQKPSRDICQRGTSLTIQCQVDSQVTMMFWYRQQPGQSLTLIATANQGSEATYESGFVIDKFPISRPNLTFSTLTVSNMSPEDSSIYLCSVEADRGGTQYFGPGTRLLVL.